The rows below give T cell receptor beta chains drawn from one sample of a study of blood T cell repertoires in COVID-19. Assay: immunoSEQ multiplex PCR; the TCRdb copy retains only in-frame clones and omits some. The sample yields tens of thousands of clones, roughly 92% seen once. Sequenced sample: peripheral blood. Receptor source: a woman aged 60-75 years with active COVID-19. The CDR3 runs from the conserved cysteine through the conserved F or W. D genes are given only for firm matches. Size is omitted from some rows. Given values are once, few, many or a class for expanded clones.

V: TRBV11-2; size: -; J: TRBJ2-7; D: -; CDR3: CASSENYEQYF; DNA: TGTGCCAGCAGCGAGAACTACGAGCAGTACTTC
V: TRBV11-2; size: -; J: TRBJ1-6; D: -; CDR3: CASSPWAGVSSYNSPLHF; DNA: TGTGCCAGCAGCCCGTGGGCAGGGGTGAGCTCCTATAATTCACCCCTCCACTTT
V: TRBV5-1; size: -; J: TRBJ1-1; D: TRBD1; CDR3: CASSTGTGGEAFF; DNA: TGCGCCAGCAGCACCGGGACAGGCGGCGAAGCTTTCTTT
V: TRBV9; size: -; J: TRBJ2-7; D: -; CDR3: CASSVGLSSYEQYF; DNA: TGTGCCAGCAGCGTCGGACTGAGCTCCTACGAGCAGTACTTC
V: TRBV6-1; size: -; J: TRBJ1-1; D: TRBD1; CDR3: CASSDDRGNTEAFF; DNA: TGTGCCAGCAGTGATGACAGGGGGAACACTGAAGCTTTCTTT
V: TRBV5-1; size: few; J: TRBJ2-7; D: TRBD1; CDR3: CASSSTGDEQYF; DNA: TGCGCCAGCAGCTCGACAGGGGACGAGCAGTACTTC
V: TRBV27; size: -; J: TRBJ2-5; D: -; CDR3: CASSLRVFGETQYF; DNA: TGTGCCAGCAGTTTAAGAGTCTTTGGAGAGACCCAGTACTTC
V: TRBV24-1; size: -; J: TRBJ2-5; D: -; CDR3: CATSDSTVQETQYF; DNA: TGTGCCACCAGTGATTCGACAGTGCAAGAGACCCAGTACTTC
V: TRBV5-1; size: -; J: TRBJ2-3; D: -; CDR3: CASSSDTTDTQYF; DNA: TGCGCCAGCAGCTCCGACACCACAGATACGCAGTATTTT
V: TRBV3-1/TRBV3-2; size: -; J: TRBJ1-1; D: -; CDR3: CASSQETRAAEAFF; DNA: TGTGCCAGCAGCCAAGAAACTAGGGCGGCTGAAGCTTTCTTT
V: TRBV7-9; size: -; J: TRBJ1-6; D: TRBD1; CDR3: CASSHTYRQRGHSPLHF; DNA: TGTGCCAGCAGCCATACTTACAGGCAGAGGGGGCATTCACCCCTCCACTTT
V: TRBV12-3/TRBV12-4; size: -; J: TRBJ1-3; D: -; CDR3: CASSLRQIGTIYF; DNA: TGTGCCAGCAGTTTGAGGCAGATCGGGACCATATATTTT
V: TRBV28; size: -; J: TRBJ1-2; D: TRBD1; CDR3: CATQRTGTYGYTF; DNA: TGTGCCACCCAACGGACAGGGACCTATGGCTACACCTTC
V: TRBV7-8; size: -; J: TRBJ1-2; D: TRBD1; CDR3: CASSRTGSGYTF; DNA: TGTGCCAGCAGCCGGACAGGGTCTGGCTACACCTTC
V: TRBV5-1; size: -; J: TRBJ2-7; D: TRBD1; CDR3: CASSEPNRGEQYF; DNA: TGCGCCAGCAGCGAACCAAACAGGGGCGAGCAGTACTTC
V: TRBV18; size: -; J: TRBJ2-7; D: TRBD1; CDR3: CASSPMGGTGLTEQYF; DNA: TGTGCCAGCTCACCAATGGGGGGGACAGGGTTGACCGAGCAGTACTTC
V: TRBV9; size: -; J: TRBJ1-4; D: TRBD1; CDR3: CASSALEGARGEKLFF; DNA: TGTGCCAGCAGCGCCCTGGAGGGGGCACGGGGTGAAAAACTGTTTTTT
V: TRBV19; size: -; J: TRBJ2-3; D: TRBD2; CDR3: CASSTVSGGATDTQYF; DNA: TGTGCCAGTAGTACCGTAAGCGGGGGGGCCACAGATACGCAGTATTTT
V: TRBV3-1/TRBV3-2; size: once; J: TRBJ2-1; D: TRBD1; CDR3: CASSQDRGRTYNEQFF; DNA: TGTGCCAGCAGCCAAGACAGGGGGCGAACCTACAATGAGCAGTTCTTC
V: TRBV5-8; size: -; J: TRBJ2-7; D: TRBD1; CDR3: CASRQGGSYEQYF; DNA: TGTGCCAGCCGACAGGGGGGCTCCTACGAGCAGTACTTC
V: TRBV18; size: -; J: TRBJ1-5; D: TRBD1; CDR3: CASSPNGQGVSNQPQHF; DNA: TGTGCCAGCTCACCAAATGGACAGGGAGTAAGCAATCAGCCCCAGCATTTT
V: TRBV6-2/TRBV6-3; size: -; J: TRBJ2-3; D: -; CDR3: CASSRPSFSGERGTDTQYF; DNA: TGTGCCAGCAGCAGACCATCGTTCTCGGGGGAAAGGGGCACAGATACGCAGTATTTT
V: TRBV28; size: -; J: TRBJ2-2; D: TRBD2; CDR3: CASATPGGPAGELFF; DNA: TGTGCCAGCGCAACCCCGGGGGGGCCGGCCGGGGAGCTGTTTTTT
V: TRBV30; size: -; J: TRBJ1-3; D: -; CDR3: CAWSARGDTIYF; DNA: TGTGCCTGGAGTGCTCGGGGAGACACCATATATTTT
V: TRBV27; size: -; J: TRBJ2-7; D: TRBD2; CDR3: CASSFAGGGNSYEQYF; DNA: TGTGCCAGCAGTTTCGCGGGAGGCGGGAACTCCTACGAGCAGTACTTC
V: TRBV13; size: -; J: TRBJ1-1; D: TRBD1; CDR3: CASSLGQWDSLFNTEAFF; DNA: TGTGCCAGCAGCTTAGGTCAATGGGACAGTCTATTTAACACTGAAGCTTTCTTT
V: TRBV10-3; size: -; J: TRBJ2-1; D: -; CDR3: CTISGGPLFNEQFF; DNA: TGTACCATCAGTGGGGGGCCCCTATTTAATGAGCAGTTCTTC
V: TRBV28; size: -; J: TRBJ2-3; D: -; CDR3: CASSPPLGGRSSTDTQYF; DNA: TGTGCCAGCAGTCCACCCCTTGGGGGGAGATCTAGCACAGATACGCAGTATTTT
V: TRBV19; size: -; J: TRBJ2-1; D: -; CDR3: CATTRDSYNEQFF; DNA: TGTGCCACCACGCGGGATTCCTACAATGAGCAGTTCTTC
V: TRBV6-5; size: -; J: TRBJ1-2; D: -; CDR3: CASTRQNYGYTF; DNA: TGTGCCAGCACACGACAGAACTATGGCTACACCTTC